This TCR beta chain was recorded in a study of brain T cells in children with intractable seizures. Overall study findings and caveats: Pre-surgery blood may have been undersampled, hiding some clones. HCMV serostatus was not known, and viral specificity came from CDR3 similarity only.

J lost 5 bases, V lost 5 bases, and 6 bases had no gene match. CDR1 is LNHDA, CDR2 SQIVND, per germline (reference sequence). This CDR3 is 15 amino acids long. Profiling relied on immunoSEQ multiplex PCR, and the TCRdb table lists in-frame clones only, not all of them. The sample includes under 400,000 clones, approximately 93% of them seen just once. As to time point: blood from clinic visit 5 months post-surgery; TSC patient then seizure free. The sequenced cases were selected for having the highest brain T cell transcript signatures. Pre-surgery treatment included at least one anti-epileptic drug. A single count supports this clone. Its antigen is still unknown.

Specimen: peripheral blood, collected 4 to 5 months after surgery. The J gene is TRBJ2-5, the V gene TRBV19; 12 bases align to TRBD2. This TCR came from a boy under three years old with tuberous sclerosis and intractable seizures. The CDR3 loop reads CASSPSGRAYETQYF. CDR3 nucleotide sequence: TGTGCCAGTAGTCCTAGCGGGAGGGCATATGAGACCCAGTACTTC. Looking up the rest from reference TRBV19 and TRBJ2-5 gives the full variable domain: DGGITQSPKYLFRKEGQNVTLSCEQNLNHDAMYWYRQDPGQGLRLIYYSQIVNDFQKGDIAEGYSVSREKKESFPLTVTSAQKNPTAFYLCASSPSGRAYETQYFGPGTRLLVL.